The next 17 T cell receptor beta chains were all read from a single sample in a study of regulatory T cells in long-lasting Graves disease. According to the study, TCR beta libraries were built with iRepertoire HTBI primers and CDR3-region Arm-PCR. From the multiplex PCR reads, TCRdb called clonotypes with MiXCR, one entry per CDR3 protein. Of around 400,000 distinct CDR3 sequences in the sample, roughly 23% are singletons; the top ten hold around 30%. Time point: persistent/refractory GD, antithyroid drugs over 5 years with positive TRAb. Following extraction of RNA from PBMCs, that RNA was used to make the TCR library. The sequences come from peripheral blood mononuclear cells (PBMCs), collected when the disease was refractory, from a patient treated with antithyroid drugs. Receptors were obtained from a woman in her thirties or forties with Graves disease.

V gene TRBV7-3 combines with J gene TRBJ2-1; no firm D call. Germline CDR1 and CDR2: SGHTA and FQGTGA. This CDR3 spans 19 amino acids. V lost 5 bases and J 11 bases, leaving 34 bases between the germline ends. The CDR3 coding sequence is TGTGCCAGCAGCAGGAAAAAGGTCATGGGGTCTAGTCTCTCGATGAAGCAGTTCTTC. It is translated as CASSRKKVMGSSLSMKQFF.

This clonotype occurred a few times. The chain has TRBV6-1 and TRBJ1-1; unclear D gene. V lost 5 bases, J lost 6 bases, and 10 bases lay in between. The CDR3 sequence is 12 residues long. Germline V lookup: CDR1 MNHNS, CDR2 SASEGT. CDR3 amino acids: CASSRRVAEAFF. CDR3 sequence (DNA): TGTGCCAGCAGTCGCCGGGTCGCTGAAGCTTTCTTT.

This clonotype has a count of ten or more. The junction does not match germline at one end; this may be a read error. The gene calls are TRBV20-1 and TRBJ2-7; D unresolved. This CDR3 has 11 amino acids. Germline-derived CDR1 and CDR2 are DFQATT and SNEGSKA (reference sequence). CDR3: CSARDRYASIF. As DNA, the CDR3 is TGCAGTGCTAGAGATCGTTACGCATCAATCTTC.

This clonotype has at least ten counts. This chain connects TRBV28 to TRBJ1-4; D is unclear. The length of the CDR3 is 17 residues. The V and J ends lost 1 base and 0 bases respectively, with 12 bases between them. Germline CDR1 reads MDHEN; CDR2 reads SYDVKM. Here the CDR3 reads CASSLYRRTSTNEKLFF. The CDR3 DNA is TGTGCCAGCAGTTTATACAGAAGAACCTCAACTAATGAAAAACTGTTTTTT.

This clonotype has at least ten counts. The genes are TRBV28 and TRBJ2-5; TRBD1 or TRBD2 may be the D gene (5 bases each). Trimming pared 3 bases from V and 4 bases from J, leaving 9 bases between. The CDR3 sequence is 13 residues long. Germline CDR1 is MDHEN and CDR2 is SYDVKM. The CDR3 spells CASSFSGRETQYF. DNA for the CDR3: TGTGCCAGCAGTTTTTCAGGGAGAGAGACCCAGTACTTC.

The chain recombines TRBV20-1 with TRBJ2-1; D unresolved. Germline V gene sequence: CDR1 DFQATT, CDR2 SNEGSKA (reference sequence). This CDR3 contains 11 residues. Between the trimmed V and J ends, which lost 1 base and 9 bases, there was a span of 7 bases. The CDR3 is CSARVVTEQFF. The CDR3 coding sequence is TGCAGTGCTAGAGTGGTTACTGAGCAGTTCTTC.

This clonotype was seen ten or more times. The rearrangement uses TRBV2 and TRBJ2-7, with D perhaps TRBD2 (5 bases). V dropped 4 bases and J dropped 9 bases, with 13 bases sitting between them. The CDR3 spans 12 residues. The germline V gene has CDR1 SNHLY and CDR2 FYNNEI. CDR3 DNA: TGTGCCAGCAGTGGTCAGAGGGTCGGGCAGTACTTC. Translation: CASSGQRVGQYF.

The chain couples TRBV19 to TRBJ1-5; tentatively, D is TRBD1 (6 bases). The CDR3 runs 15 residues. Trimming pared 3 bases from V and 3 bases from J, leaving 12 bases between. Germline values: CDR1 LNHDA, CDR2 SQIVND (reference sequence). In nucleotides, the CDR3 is TGTGCCAGTAGTATGGGGTACAGGGCCAATCAGCCCCAGCATTTT. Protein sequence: CASSMGYRANQPQHF.

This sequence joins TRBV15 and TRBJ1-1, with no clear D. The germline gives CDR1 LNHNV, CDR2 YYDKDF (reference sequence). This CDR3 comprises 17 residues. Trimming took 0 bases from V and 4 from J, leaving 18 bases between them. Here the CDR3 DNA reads TGTGCCACCAGCAGAGAGGTTGGGCGGCAAGTCATCACTGAAGCTTTCTTT. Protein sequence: CATSREVGRQVITEAFF.

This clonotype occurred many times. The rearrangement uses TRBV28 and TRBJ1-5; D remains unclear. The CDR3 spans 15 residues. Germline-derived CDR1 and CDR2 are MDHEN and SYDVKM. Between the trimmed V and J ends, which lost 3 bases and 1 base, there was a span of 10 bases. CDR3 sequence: CASSFRSLSNQPQHF. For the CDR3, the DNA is TGTGCCAGCAGTTTTCGGTCCCTAAGCAATCAGCCCCAGCATTTT.

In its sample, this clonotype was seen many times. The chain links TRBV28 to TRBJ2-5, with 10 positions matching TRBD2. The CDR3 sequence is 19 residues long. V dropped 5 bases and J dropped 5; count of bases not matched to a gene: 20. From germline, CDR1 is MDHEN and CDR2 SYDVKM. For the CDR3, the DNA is TGTGCCAGCAGTCTCCCTCACCTGGGAGCGGGAGGGCCGGGGGAGACCCAGTACTTC. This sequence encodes CASSLPHLGAGGPGETQYF.

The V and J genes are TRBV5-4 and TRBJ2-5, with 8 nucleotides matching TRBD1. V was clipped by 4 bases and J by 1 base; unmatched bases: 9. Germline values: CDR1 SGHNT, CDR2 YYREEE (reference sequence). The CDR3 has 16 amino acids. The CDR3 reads CASSVMDRDAQETQYF. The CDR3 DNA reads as TGTGCCAGCAGCGTCATGGACAGGGACGCCCAAGAGACCCAGTACTTC.

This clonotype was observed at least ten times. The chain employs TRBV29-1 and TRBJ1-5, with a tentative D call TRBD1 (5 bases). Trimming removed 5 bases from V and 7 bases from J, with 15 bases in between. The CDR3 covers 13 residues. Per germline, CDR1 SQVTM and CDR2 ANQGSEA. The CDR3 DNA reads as TGCAGCGTTTCGCGGGGGACTCGCCAGCCCCAGCATTTT. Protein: CSVSRGTRQPQHF.

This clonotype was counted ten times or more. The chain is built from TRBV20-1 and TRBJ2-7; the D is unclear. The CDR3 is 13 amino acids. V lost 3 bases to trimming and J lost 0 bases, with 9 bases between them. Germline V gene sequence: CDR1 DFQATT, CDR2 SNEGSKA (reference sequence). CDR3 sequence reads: CSASEVHSYEQYF. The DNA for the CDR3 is TGCAGTGCTAGTGAGGTACACTCCTACGAGCAGTACTTC.

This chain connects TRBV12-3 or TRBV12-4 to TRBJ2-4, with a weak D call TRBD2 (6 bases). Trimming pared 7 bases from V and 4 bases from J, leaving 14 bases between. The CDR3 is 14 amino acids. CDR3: CASTRGTAKNIQYF. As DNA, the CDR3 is TGTGCCAGCACTCGGGGGACCGCGAAAAACATTCAGTACTTC.

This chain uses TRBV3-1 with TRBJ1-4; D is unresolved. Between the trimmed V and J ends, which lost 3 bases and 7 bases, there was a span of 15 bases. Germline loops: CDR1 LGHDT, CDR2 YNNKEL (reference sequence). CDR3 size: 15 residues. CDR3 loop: CASSHSHGLSEKLFF. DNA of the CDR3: TGTGCCAGCAGCCATTCCCATGGCCTTTCTGAAAAACTGTTTTTT.

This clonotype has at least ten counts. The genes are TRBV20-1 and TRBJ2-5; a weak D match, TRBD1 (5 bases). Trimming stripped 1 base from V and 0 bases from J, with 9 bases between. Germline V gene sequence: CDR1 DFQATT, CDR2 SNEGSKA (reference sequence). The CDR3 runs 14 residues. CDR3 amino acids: CSARGDRNQETQYF. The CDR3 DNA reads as TGCAGTGCTAGAGGTGACAGAAACCAAGAGACCCAGTACTTC.